A selection of T cell receptor beta chains follows, all from one sample in a study of blood T cell repertoires in COVID-19. TCRdb's copy holds only in-frame clones and misses some; the assay was immunoSEQ multiplex PCR. The sample lists roughly 190,000 clones, 65% to 85% seen once, with roughly 3.2% in the top ten. Sample: PBMCs or T cells enriched from blood (not recorded which). The receptors were sampled from a woman aged 25 to 39 who had recovered from COVID-19. The CDR3 runs from the conserved cysteine through the conserved F or W. Each record gives: V gene, J gene, D gene, clone size, CDR3 length, CDR3 DNA, CDR3 protein. The D gene is left open where the match is weak. Not all rows give a size; the values are once, few, many and, for expanded clones, a class.

TRBV19	TRBJ2-1	NA	once	17	TGTGCCAGCACCTCAGTGATGTTTATCGCCACCCACAATGAGCAGTTCTTC	CASTSVMFIATHNEQFF
TRBV5-1	TRBJ1-4	TRBD1	NA	18	TGCGCCAGCAGCTTGGTGGGACAGGCGGTTAGACCAAATGAAAAACTGTTTTTT	CASSLVGQAVRPNEKLFF
TRBV30	TRBJ1-4	TRBD1	NA	16	TGTGCCTGGAGTCCTACCGGGACAGCGAGTAATGAAAAACTGTTTTTT	CAWSPTGTASNEKLFF
TRBV5-1	TRBJ1-2	TRBD1	NA	18	TGCGCCAGCAGCCAGTCAGCCCCGGGACAGAGATTTAACTATGGCTACACCTTC	CASSQSAPGQRFNYGYTF
TRBV5-1	TRBJ2-3	NA	NA	15	TGCGCCAGCAGCTTGAGACAGACTAGCACAGATACGCAGTATTTT	CASSLRQTSTDTQYF
TRBV19	TRBJ1-5	TRBD1	NA	15	TGTGCCAGTAGTACCAGGGGGGATAGCAATCAGCCCCAGCATTTT	CASSTRGDSNQPQHF
TRBV9	TRBJ2-7	NA	NA	14	TGTGCCAGCAGCGTAGGATCGGTGACCTACGAGCAGTACTTC	CASSVGSVTYEQYF
TRBV2	TRBJ2-5	TRBD2	NA	15	TGTGCCGGGCGGACTAGCGGGGACACCCAAGAGACCCAGTACTTC	CAGRTSGDTQETQYF
TRBV19	TRBJ1-1	TRBD1	NA	16	TGTGCCAGTAGTCCCGAGTTCACAGGGGGCTGGACTGAAGCTTTCTTT	CASSPEFTGGWTEAFF
TRBV28	TRBJ2-1	NA	NA	13	TGTGCCAGCGCGCCATACAGGGAAAATGAGCAGTTCTTC	CASAPYRENEQFF
TRBV6-4	TRBJ1-5	TRBD1	NA	16	TGTGCCAGCAGTGACTCCCAGGGGGAGTCAGATCAGCCCCAGCATTTT	CASSDSQGESDQPQHF
TRBV27	TRBJ1-5	TRBD1	NA	16	TGTGCCAGCAGTTTAGCGGGACAGGGGCCGAATCAGCCCCAGCATTTT	CASSLAGQGPNQPQHF
TRBV20-1	TRBJ2-5	NA	NA	11	TGCAGTGCTTTTATAATGGAGACCCAGTACTTC	CSAFIMETQYF
TRBV11-3	TRBJ2-3	NA	NA	15	TGTGCCAGCAGCCCTGGGGCCCCCAGGCCAGATACGCAGTATTTT	CASSPGAPRPDTQYF
TRBV28	TRBJ2-3	NA	NA	15	TGTGCCACCAAAAACATCCAGGGAAACACAGATACGCAGTATTTT	CATKNIQGNTDTQYF
TRBV9	TRBJ2-3	TRBD2	NA	17	TGTGCCAGCAGCGGACTAGCGGGAGCGACGGGACCAGATACGCAGTATTTT	CASSGLAGATGPDTQYF
TRBV5-1	TRBJ1-1	TRBD1	NA	16	TGCGCCAGCAGCTTGTCCCGGGACAGGGTGGGGGCTGAAGCTTTCTTT	CASSLSRDRVGAEAFF
TRBV2	TRBJ2-2	TRBD1	NA	13	TGTGCCAGCGCAGGGGGCGCCGCCGGGGAGCTGTTTTTT	CASAGGAAGELFF
TRBV9	TRBJ2-3	TRBD2	NA	17	TGTGCCAGCAGCGTAGGGGACCCGGGACTAGGACCAGATACGCAGTATTTT	CASSVGDPGLGPDTQYF
TRBV28	TRBJ1-3	NA	NA	15	TGTGCCAGCAGTTTGGCTCAGGGTGGCGTTGACACCATATATTTT	CASSLAQGGVDTIYF
TRBV19	TRBJ2-1	NA	NA	14	TGTGCCAGTAGTATAGATCTAACGGTCAATGAGCAGTTCTTC	CASSIDLTVNEQFF
TRBV7-9	TRBJ1-1	TRBD1	NA	17	TGTGCCAGCAGCAGGGGACAGGGGGCCCGGTTGGACACTGAAGCTTTCTTT	CASSRGQGARLDTEAFF
TRBV6-5	TRBJ1-5	TRBD1	NA	12	TGTGCCAGCTCCGACGGGACAGGGCCCCAGCATTTT	CASSDGTGPQHF
TRBV5-5	TRBJ1-2	NA	NA	15	TGTGCCAGCAGCGCATCAGGCACGGAGGGGAATGGCTACACCTTC	CASSASGTEGNGYTF
TRBV19	TRBJ1-2	NA	NA	12	TGTGCCAGTAGTAGGACTCTCTATGGCTACACCTTC	CASSRTLYGYTF
TRBV3-1/TRBV3-2	TRBJ1-1	NA	NA	14	TGTGCCAGCAGCCAAGTTGGAGGGGCAGGAATAGCTTTCTTT	CASSQVGGAGIAFF
TRBV3-1/TRBV3-2	TRBJ1-6	NA	NA	16	TGTGCCAGCACTCCAAAAGCTCAGGGGATTGCTTCACCCCTCCACTTT	CASTPKAQGIASPLHF
TRBV9	TRBJ1-6	NA	NA	14	TGTGCCAGCAGCGTAGCGTCGGGAGGGTCACCCCTCCACTTT	CASSVASGGSPLHF
TRBV24-1	TRBJ1-1	NA	once	16	TGTGCCACCAGTGATTTGGGTAGCTGGGGGGAGACTGAAGCTTTCTTT	CATSDLGSWGETEAFF
TRBV4-2	TRBJ2-5	NA	NA	17	TGTGCCAGCAGCCAAGAGGTGTCCCGGGGAGGTCAAGAGACCCAGTACTTC	CASSQEVSRGGQETQYF
TRBV11-1	TRBJ1-1	NA	NA	13	TGTGCCAGCAGCTTAGAAGCCGAATTTGAAGCTTTCTTT	CASSLEAEFEAFF
TRBV5-6	TRBJ1-2	TRBD1	NA	14	TGTGCCAGCAGCTTCCAGGACAGGGTCTATGGCTACACCTTC	CASSFQDRVYGYTF
TRBV19	TRBJ1-2	TRBD1	NA	14	TGTGCCAGTAGAGGACAGGGTGTGGACTATGGCTACACCTTC	CASRGQGVDYGYTF
TRBV10-3	TRBJ1-1	NA	NA	14	TGTGCCATCCGACAGGTCCTGTTAAACCCTGAAGCTTTCTTT	CAIRQVLLNPEAFF
TRBV7-9	TRBJ2-5	TRBD2	NA	15	TGTGCCAGCAGCCTGGGACTAGGGCGCAGCGAGACCCAGTACTTC	CASSLGLGRSETQYF
TRBV7-9	TRBJ2-3	TRBD1	NA	16	TGTGCCAGCAGCTCCGGACAGGGCACTAGCACAGATACGCAGTATTTT	CASSSGQGTSTDTQYF
TRBV20-1	TRBJ2-1	NA	NA	11	TGCAGTGCCATAAGGGGGTTTGAGCAGTTCTTC	CSAIRGFEQFF
TRBV2	TRBJ2-5	TRBD1	NA	17	TGTGCCAGCAGTGAAGCCCGGACAGGGGGATTAAGAGAGACCCAGTACTTC	CASSEARTGGLRETQYF
TRBV5-5	TRBJ2-2	TRBD2	once	19	TGTGCCAGCAGCTGGTCCGGGCTAGCGGGAGGGCTTCTCACCGGGGAGCTGTTTTTT	CASSWSGLAGGLLTGELFF
TRBV9	TRBJ2-1	NA	once	19	TGTGCCAGCAGCGTAGTCCCAGTAGGTTCTAGCGACGTTTACAATGAGCAGTTCTTC	CASSVVPVGSSDVYNEQFF
TRBV16	TRBJ2-2	TRBD1	NA	17	TGTGCCAGCAGCCAATCCGGCAGGGGGCGCGCCACCGGGGAGCTGTTTTTT	CASSQSGRGRATGELFF
TRBV7-9	TRBJ2-5	TRBD2	NA	15	TGTGCCAGCAGCCCAAGCGGGGGAAGTGAAGAGACCCAGTACTTC	CASSPSGGSEETQYF
TRBV3-1/TRBV3-2	TRBJ2-1	NA	NA	16	TGTGCCAGCAGCCTCGGTGTGGGGCGCGTCCTCAATGAGCAGTTCTTC	CASSLGVGRVLNEQFF
TRBV19	TRBJ1-1	TRBD1	once	14	TGTGCCAGTAGGGACAGGGGACGTCACACTGAAGCTTTCTTT	CASRDRGRHTEAFF
TRBV2	TRBJ1-5	NA	NA	15	TGTGCCAGCAGTTCTTCAACAGGGAGTAATCAGCCCCAGCATTTT	CASSSSTGSNQPQHF
TRBV5-4	TRBJ2-3	TRBD2	NA	15	TGTGCCAGCAGCCCTGGGACTAGGGGAGCGGATACGCAGTATTTT	CASSPGTRGADTQYF
TRBV9	TRBJ2-5	TRBD2	few	15	TGTGCCAGCAGTTCCGGGACTAGCGGGATTGAGACCCAGTACTTC	CASSSGTSGIETQYF
TRBV28	TRBJ1-4	TRBD1	NA	14	TGTGCCAGTGGACAGGGGCCGGGTAATGAAAAACTGTTTTTT	CASGQGPGNEKLFF
TRBV28	TRBJ2-7	TRBD1	once	15	TGTGCCAGCAGTTACCGACAGGGGGACTCCTACGAGCAGTACTTC	CASSYRQGDSYEQYF
TRBV5-1	TRBJ1-1	TRBD1	NA	14	TGCGCCAGCAGCTTTAGACAGGGGCTCACTGAAGCTTTCTTT	CASSFRQGLTEAFF
TRBV3-1/TRBV3-2	TRBJ2-5	TRBD2	once	18	TGTGCCAGCAGCCAGGTTGAGACTAGCGGGCCCTACCAAGAGACCCAGTACTTC	CASSQVETSGPYQETQYF
TRBV6-6	TRBJ2-1	NA	NA	13	TGTGCCAGCAGACAGACTAGTAGCAATGAGCAGTTCTTC	CASRQTSSNEQFF
TRBV29-1	TRBJ1-3	NA	once	15	TGCAGCGTTGAAGATGAGCGAAACTCTGGAAACACCATATATTTT	CSVEDERNSGNTIYF
TRBV2	TRBJ1-5	TRBD1	NA	19	TGTGCCAGCAGTGAATTAGACCCGGGACAGGGGTATAACAATCAGCCCCAGCATTTT	CASSELDPGQGYNNQPQHF
TRBV3-1/TRBV3-2	TRBJ2-5	TRBD1	once	18	TGTGCCAGCAGGTGGGACAGGGGCGTCTTGGCCTTTGAAGAGACCCAGTACTTC	CASRWDRGVLAFEETQYF
TRBV7-2	TRBJ2-7	TRBD1	NA	14	TGTGCCAGCAGCTTAATGCAGGGGGCCGTCGAGCAGTACTTC	CASSLMQGAVEQYF
TRBV27	TRBJ2-7	NA	NA	14	TGTGCCAGCAGTAGCAGGACTGGTCCCTACGAGCAGTACTTC	CASSSRTGPYEQYF